A single count supports the clone carrying this T cell receptor beta chain. Its target is unknown. Measured with immunoSEQ multiplex PCR; TCRdb has only the in-frame clones, and not every one. Among about 110,000 clones listed, 85% to 95% were seen once. The source of the sample is a study of graft-versus-host responses after intestinal transplantation. Study as a whole: Multivisceral, liver-intestinal, or isolated intestinal transplants were given to recipients.

Study conclusions and caveats: GvH clones turned up in recipient marrow; some had shown up first in ileum or blood.

V lost 6 bases, J lost 2 bases, and 4 bases stayed unmatched. Germline lookup yields CDR1 MDHEN and CDR2 SYDVKM. CDR3 length equals 13 residues. The specimen comprised unstimulated CD8+ T cells sorted from spleen or lymph node cells, sampled before intestinal transplant. The receptor was isolated from a human donor who received an intestinal transplant. This rearrangement joins TRBV28 to TRBJ2-7; 7 positions agree with TRBD2. The CDR3 is CASRSGGTYEQYF. The CDR3 nucleotides read TGTGCCAGCAGGTCCGGGGGGACCTACGAGCAGTACTTC.